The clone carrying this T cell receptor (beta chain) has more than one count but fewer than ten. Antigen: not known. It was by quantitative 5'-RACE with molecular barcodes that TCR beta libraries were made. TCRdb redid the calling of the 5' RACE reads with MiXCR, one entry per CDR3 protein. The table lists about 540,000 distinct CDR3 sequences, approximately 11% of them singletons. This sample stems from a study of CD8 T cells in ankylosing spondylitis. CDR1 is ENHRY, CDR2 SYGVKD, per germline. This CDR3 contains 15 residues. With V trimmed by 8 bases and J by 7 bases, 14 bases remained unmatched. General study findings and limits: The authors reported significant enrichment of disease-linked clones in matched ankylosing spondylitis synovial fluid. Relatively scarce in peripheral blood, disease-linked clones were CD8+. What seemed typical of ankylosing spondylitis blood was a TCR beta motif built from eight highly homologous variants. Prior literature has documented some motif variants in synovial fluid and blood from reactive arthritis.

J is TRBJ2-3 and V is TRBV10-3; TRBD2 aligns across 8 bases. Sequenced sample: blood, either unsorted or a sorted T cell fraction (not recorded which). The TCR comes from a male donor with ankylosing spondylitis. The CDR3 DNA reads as TGTGCCATCGGGGACCGAGCGGGAGAAGGAAATACGCAGTATTTT. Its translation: CAIGDRAGEGNTQYF.